The TCR beta chain under discussion was sequenced for a study of identical twins. Study-wide results and caveats: Excess sharing between twins was weaker in beta out-of-frame sequences.

As to this clonotype: Its cognate antigen is unknown.

The CDR3 totals 16 residues. V was pared by 5 bases and J by 7 bases, with 10 bases of the junction left unmatched. Template switching added a universal primer binding site, and final cDNA carried unique molecular identifiers. Each CDR3 protein is one row after TCRdb ran MiXCR on the 5' RACE reads. In the table there are about 490,000 distinct CDR3 sequences, roughly 15% of which are singletons. The same sample was also used in a study of yellow fever vaccine responses in identical twins.

Input material: CD4+ T cells sorted from blood. V gene TRBV12-3 or TRBV12-4 combines with J gene TRBJ1-5; TRBD1 agrees at 11 bases. The receptor comes from a woman between 18 and 29 years old in good health. The CDR3 coding sequence is TGTGCCAGCAGTCCTCGTGGACAGGGGGCCCGGCAGCCCCAGCATTTT. It codes for CASSPRGQGARQPQHF.